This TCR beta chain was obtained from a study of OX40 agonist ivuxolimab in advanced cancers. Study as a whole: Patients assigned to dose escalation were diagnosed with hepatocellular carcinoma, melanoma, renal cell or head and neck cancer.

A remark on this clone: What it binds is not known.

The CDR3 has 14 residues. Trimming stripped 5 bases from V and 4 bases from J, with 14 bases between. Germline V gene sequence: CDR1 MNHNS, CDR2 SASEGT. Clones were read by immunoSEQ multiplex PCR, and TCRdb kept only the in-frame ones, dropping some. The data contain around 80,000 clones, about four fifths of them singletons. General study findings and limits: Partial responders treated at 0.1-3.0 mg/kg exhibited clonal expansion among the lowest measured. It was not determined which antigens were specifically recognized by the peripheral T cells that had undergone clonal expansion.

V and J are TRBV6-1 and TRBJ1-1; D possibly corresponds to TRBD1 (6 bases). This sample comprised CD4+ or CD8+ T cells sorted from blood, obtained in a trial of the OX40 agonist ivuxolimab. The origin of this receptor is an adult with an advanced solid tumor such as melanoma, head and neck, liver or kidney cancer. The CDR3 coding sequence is TGTGCCAGCAGTATAGGGGGTCGGGGCACTGAAGCTTTCTTT. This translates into CASSIGGRGTEAFF.